The 20 T cell receptor beta chains below were found in one sample sequenced in a study of T cells in narcolepsy. Method: immunoSEQ multiplex PCR; TCRdb's copy keeps in-frame clones and lacks some. The sample carries some 25,000 clones, around 83% recorded once. The sample comprised CD45RA- memory CD4+ T cells from PBMCs. The receptor source for this set is a human donor with narcolepsy.

The table lists this clone with a few counts. The chain links TRBV28 to TRBJ1-2; the D gene is possibly TRBD1 (5 bases). The germline V gene has CDR1 MDHEN and CDR2 SYDVKM. The ends were cut back, 6 bases at V and 8 bases at J, with 16 bases in the middle. The CDR3 is 13 amino acids. The CDR3 nucleotides are TGTGCCAGCAGGACCGGGACGTCTTCCGGCTACACCTTC. As protein: CASRTGTSSGYTF.

The chain combines TRBV5-1 with TRBJ2-7; TRBD1 matches at 11 bases. CDR1 and CDR2 from the germline V gene are SGHRS and YFSETQ. V was pared by 4 bases and J by 2 bases, with 8 bases of the junction left unmatched. This CDR3 region has 16 residues. CDR3 amino acids: CASSTTPGQGAYEQYF. The CDR3 DNA is TGCGCCAGCAGCACCACCCCGGGACAGGGGGCCTACGAGCAGTACTTC. The entire variable domain, with the rest obtained from reference TRBV5-1 and TRBJ2-7, is as follows: KAGVTQTPRYLIKTRGQQVTLSCSPISGHRSVSWYQQTPGQGLQFLFEYFSETQRNKGNFPGRFSGRQFSNSRSEMNVSTLELGDSALYLCASSTTPGQGAYEQYFGPGTRLTVT.

V is TRBV11-1 and J is TRBJ1-6; D might be TRBD1 (6 bases). CDR1 is SGHAT, CDR2 FQDESV, per germline (reference sequence). This CDR3 is built from 15 residues. Trimming left V 1 base short and J 7 bases short, with 11 bases between. This CDR3 reads CASSLGRQGNSPLHF. CDR3 DNA sequence: TGTGCCAGCAGCTTAGGGCGTCAGGGGAATTCACCCCTCCACTTT.

The J gene is TRBJ1-5, the V gene TRBV18, with D possibly TRBD1 on 5 matching bases. The CDR3 extends over 15 amino acids. Trimming removed 1 base at V and 2 bases at J, with 9 bases between. CDR1 and CDR2 from the germline V gene are KGHSH and LQKENI. CDR3 loop: CASSPRGGGNQPQHF. DNA for the CDR3: TGTGCCAGCTCACCACGGGGGGGAGGCAATCAGCCCCAGCATTTT.

This chain links TRBV19 with TRBJ1-5; no clear D gene. Germline V gene sequence: CDR1 LNHDA, CDR2 SQIVND (reference sequence). There are 14 residues in the CDR3. V was pared by 7 bases and J by 4 bases, with 14 bases between. The CDR3 DNA is TGTGCCAGTACCCTAAGGGTGGGGAATCAGCCCCAGCATTTT. It encodes CASTLRVGNQPQHF.

V gene TRBV19 combines with J gene TRBJ2-3; either TRBD1 or TRBD2 may supply D (5 bases each). V was shortened by 0 bases and J by 0 bases, with 7 bases between the two germline ends. CDR3 length: 15 residues. Germline lookup yields CDR1 LNHDA and CDR2 SQIVND (reference sequence). CDR3 DNA: TGTGCCAGTAGTATAGATGGGGGAAGCACAGATACGCAGTATTTT. Its translation is CASSIDGGSTDTQYF. The full variable domain, its missing parts supplied by reference TRBV19 and TRBJ2-3, is DGGITQSPKYLFRKEGQNVTLSCEQNLNHDAMYWYRQDPGQGLRLIYYSQIVNDFQKGDIAEGYSVSREKKESFPLTVTSAQKNPTAFYLCASSIDGGSTDTQYFGPGTRLTVL.

This clone has just a few counts. V is TRBV19 and J is TRBJ2-1, with TRBD2 matching 7 bases. Germline V gene sequence: CDR1 LNHDA, CDR2 SQIVND (reference sequence). V lost 10 bases to trimming and J lost 7 bases; unmatched junction nucleotides: 7. This CDR3 spans 12 amino acids. This CDR3 reads CATWGGRNEQFF. Here the CDR3 DNA reads TGTGCCACCTGGGGGGGTCGGAATGAGCAGTTCTTC.

The chain is built from TRBV28 and TRBJ2-7; maybe TRBD1 (5 bases). Germline lookup yields CDR1 MDHEN and CDR2 SYDVKM. CDR3 length equals 15 residues. V lost 1 base and J 7 bases, leaving 17 bases between the germline ends. CDR3 sequence: CASSLFGQGPLEQYF. The CDR3, as DNA: TGTGCCAGCAGTTTATTTGGGCAGGGTCCGTTAGAGCAGTACTTC. The full variable domain, its missing parts supplied by reference TRBV28 and TRBJ2-7, is DVKVTQSSRYLVKRTGEKVFLECVQDMDHENMFWYRQDPGLGLRLIYFSYDVKMKEKGDIPEGYSVSREKKERFSLILESASTNQTSMYLCASSLFGQGPLEQYFGPGTRLTVT.

The chain carries TRBV4-3 and TRBJ1-2; perhaps TRBD1 as D (5 bases). CDR1 LGHNA and CDR2 YSLEER come from the germline V gene. The CDR3 totals 13 residues. V shed 0 bases and J shed 8 bases, with 10 bases lying between them. CDR3 loop: CASSQDTRDGYTF. CDR3 in DNA: TGCGCCAGCAGCCAAGATACAAGGGACGGCTACACCTTC.

The chain combines TRBV15 with TRBJ2-3; no firm D call. CDR3 size: 13 residues. Germline V CDR1 and CDR2: LNHNV, YYDKDF (reference sequence). Trimming removed 6 bases at V and 6 bases at J, with 13 bases between. The CDR3 is CATSLNEGDTQYF. CDR3 bases: TGTGCCACCAGTTTAAACGAAGGGGATACGCAGTATTTT.

The chain uses TRBV9 and TRBJ1-1; 7 positions agree with TRBD1. CDR1 is SGDLS, CDR2 YYNGEE, per germline. This CDR3 has 14 amino acids. The V and J ends lost 2 bases and 7 bases, in that order; junction bases with no gene match: 8. CDR3 nucleotide sequence: TGTGCCAGCAGCGTGGGGACAGTTTCTGGTGAAGCTTTCTTT. It translates to CASSVGTVSGEAFF.

In DNA form, the CDR3 reads TGTGCCAGCAGCCAAGAAAGCACCGACCTGGCGGGCTATGGCTACACCTTC. Its translation is CASSQESTDLAGYGYTF. The chain recombines TRBV4-2 with TRBJ1-2; D ambiguous. This CDR3 region has 17 residues. Germline V gives CDR1 LGHNA, CDR2 YNFKEQ. V was cut by 0 bases and J by 4 bases, with 18 bases left in between.

The CDR3 spells CASSPGTSGSVNEQFF. CDR3 bases: TGCGCCAGCAGCCCCGGGACTAGCGGGAGTGTCAATGAGCAGTTCTTC. The chain employs TRBV4-1 and TRBJ2-1; 14 positions match TRBD2. J gave up 6 bases and V 4 bases, and 5 bases lay outside the gene matches. The CDR3 spans 16 residues. Germline CDR1 MGHRA, CDR2 YSYEKL.

This chain links TRBV18 with TRBJ2-7; 9 bases match TRBD1. This CDR3 is 14 amino acids long. The V segment lost 4 bases and the J segment 6 bases; nucleotides outside the gene matches: 7. Germline lookup yields CDR1 KGHSH and CDR2 LQKENI. The CDR3 region is CASSLGTGTSEQYF. The CDR3 DNA follows: TGTGCCAGCTCACTAGGGACAGGGACATCCGAGCAGTACTTC.

The CDR3, as DNA: TGCGCCAGCAGCTTGGTATCGGCGAACACTGAAGCTTTCTTT. Amino acids: CASSLVSANTEAFF. The genes are TRBV5-1 and TRBJ1-1, with no clear D. V gave up 0 bases and J gave up 1 base, with 7 bases separating them. The CDR3 covers 14 residues. Germline V lookup: CDR1 SGHRS, CDR2 YFSETQ.

The chain combines TRBV20-1 with TRBJ2-7, with a tentative D call TRBD2 (5 bases). This CDR3 is built from 11 residues. Trimming stripped 3 bases from V and 9 bases from J, with 12 bases between. Looked up from germline, CDR1 is DFQATT and CDR2 is SNEGSKA (reference sequence). The CDR3 spells CSASLEVAQYF. CDR3 DNA: TGCAGTGCTAGTTTGGAGGTCGCGCAGTACTTC.

In this sample, this clone turned up a few times. The rearrangement uses TRBV15 and TRBJ2-1, with 7 bases fitting TRBD2. The CDR3 length is 17 residues. Germline loops: CDR1 LNHNV, CDR2 YYDKDF (reference sequence). J gave up 3 bases and V 0 bases, and 8 bases lay outside the gene matches. This chain's CDR3 is CATSRDGPGGYYNEQFF. In DNA form, the CDR3 reads TGTGCCACCAGCAGAGACGGTCCGGGAGGATACTACAATGAGCAGTTCTTC. The complete variable domain, with remaining parts taken from reference TRBV15 and TRBJ2-1, reads DAMVIQNPRYQVTQFGKPVTLSCSQTLNHNVMYWYQQKSSQAPKLLFHYYDKDFNNEADTPDNFQSRRPNTSFCFLDIRSPGLGDTAMYLCATSRDGPGGYYNEQFFGPGTRLTVL.

The chain couples TRBV30 to TRBJ2-5, with TRBD2 as a possible D gene (5 bases). Germline CDR1 and CDR2: GTSNPN and SVGIG (reference sequence). V lost 0 bases, J lost 6 bases, and 11 bases lay in between. The CDR3 extends over 13 amino acids. The CDR3 DNA follows: TGTGCCTGGAGTGTTCACGGGGTTCAGACCCAGTACTTC. Translation: CAWSVHGVQTQYF.

The chain employs TRBV6-5 and TRBJ1-5, with TRBD1 matching over 9 bases. The V and J ends lost 6 bases and 6 bases, in that order; junction bases with no gene match: 9. CDR1 MNHEY and CDR2 SVGAGI come from the germline V gene. The CDR3 covers 15 residues. The chain's CDR3 is CASRYTGTGRQPQHF. Written as DNA, the CDR3 is TGTGCCAGCAGATATACCGGGACAGGGCGTCAGCCCCAGCATTTT.

The chain joins TRBV5-1 to TRBJ2-5; 8 nucleotides line up with TRBD1. V shed 3 bases and J 4 bases; nucleotides not matched to a gene: 5. CDR1 is SGHRS and CDR2 is YFSETQ in the germline V gene. The CDR3 is 14 residues long. DNA for the CDR3: TGCGCCAGCAGCTCCGGACAGGGAGGAGAGACCCAGTACTTC. It yields the protein CASSSGQGGETQYF.